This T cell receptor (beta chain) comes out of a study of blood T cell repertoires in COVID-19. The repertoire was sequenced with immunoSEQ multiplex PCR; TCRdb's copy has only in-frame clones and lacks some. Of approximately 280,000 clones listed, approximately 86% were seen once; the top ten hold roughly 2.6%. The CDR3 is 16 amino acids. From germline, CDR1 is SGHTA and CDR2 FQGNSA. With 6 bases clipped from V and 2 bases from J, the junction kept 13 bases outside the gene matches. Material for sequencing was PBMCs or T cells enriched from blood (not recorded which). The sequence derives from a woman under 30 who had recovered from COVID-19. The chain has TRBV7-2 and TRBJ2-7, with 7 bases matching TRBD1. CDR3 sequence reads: CASREPGTAITYEQYF. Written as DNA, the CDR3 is TGTGCCAGCAGAGAGCCCGGGACAGCCATAACCTACGAGCAGTACTTC.